These T cell receptor beta chains were read from a single sample in a study of blood T cells in healthy people across ages. TCRdb reanalysed the 5' RACE reads using MiXCR and keeps one entry per CDR3 protein. The sample lists hundreds of thousands of distinct CDR3 sequences; around 45% were seen once. Sequencing was carried out using blood. All receptors derive from a woman aged 60-70 years in good health. Both conserved end residues are part of each CDR3. A D gene is named only where the DNA matches it firmly. The size entry is marked missing in some rows and otherwise reads once, few, many or a size class.

V gene	clone size	D gene	J gene	CDR3 protein	CDR3 DNA
TRBV15	-	-	TRBJ2-5	CATSREQGEEETQYF	TGTGCCACCAGCCGAGAACAGGGTGAAGAAGAGACCCAGTACTTC
TRBV28	once	-	TRBJ1-2	CATRQCTYTF	TGTGCCACTCGACAGTGCACCTACACCTTC
TRBV7-2	-	-	TRBJ2-1	CASSSLTGLTYNEQFF	TGTGCCAGCAGCTCCCTTACAGGGCTAACCTACAATGAGCAGTTCTTC
TRBV7-3	-	-	TRBJ1-6	CASSLFGDSPLHF	TGTGCCAGCAGCTTGTTTGGAGATTCACCCCTCCACTTT
TRBV20-1	-	TRBD1	TRBJ2-3	CSARDLPGGSDTQYF	TGCAGTGCTAGAGACTTGCCAGGGGGCTCAGATACGCAGTATTTT
TRBV4-2	few	-	TRBJ2-4	CASSQADRAGEQYF	TGTGCCAGCAGCCAAGCGGACAGGGCGGGAGAGCAGTACTTC
TRBV20-1	-	-	TRBJ1-2	CSARVPGALPYGYTF	TGCAGTGCTAGAGTCCCGGGAGCCCTCCCCTATGGCTACACCTTC
TRBV5-6	-	TRBD1	TRBJ1-2	CASSSRQQGNYGYTF	TGTGCCAGCAGCTCGCGACAACAGGGGAACTATGGCTACACCTTC
TRBV30	-	TRBD1	TRBJ2-7	CAWTKDRGEQYF	TGTGCCTGGACCAAAGACAGGGGCGAGCAGTACTTC
TRBV3-1	-	-	TRBJ1-5	CASGPTDSNQPQHF	TGTGCCAGCGGGCCAACGGATAGCAATCAGCCCCAGCATTTT
TRBV5-5	-	TRBD1	TRBJ2-3	CASSTFTGDGTDTQYF	TGTGCCAGCAGCACTTTTACAGGGGACGGGACAGATACGCAGTATTTT
TRBV6-1	few	-	TRBJ2-6	CASRSPGASSGANVLTF	TGTGCCAGCAGGTCTCCAGGAGCTAGCTCTGGGGCCAACGTCCTGACTTTC
TRBV20-1	many	-	TRBJ1-6	CSARVGRDNSPLHF	TGCAGTGCTAGAGTCGGCAGGGATAATTCACCCCTCCACTTT
TRBV12-3/TRBV12-4	many	-	TRBJ2-7	CASSLAPGAYEQYF	TGTGCCAGCAGTTTAGCGCCGGGAGCCTACGAGCAGTACTTC
TRBV20-1	-	-	TRBJ2-7	CSARGEFGYEQYF	TGCAGTGCTAGAGGAGAGTTCGGGTACGAGCAGTACTTC